This T cell receptor (beta chain) was retrieved from a study of blood T cell repertoires in COVID-19. TCRdb keeps only in-frame clones here, not all; method: immunoSEQ multiplex PCR. The top ten clones hold 6.5% to 8.5% of a sample with 200,000 or so clones, 65% to 85% of them seen once. Germline CDR1 SGHNT, CDR2 YYREEE (reference sequence). The CDR3 loop spans 14 amino acids. Trimming cost V 5 bases and J 8 bases, with 19 bases left between them. This receptor was obtained from a woman aged 40 to 49 with acute COVID-19. This chain connects TRBV5-4 to TRBJ2-5, with D tentatively TRBD2 (6 bases). Input material: PBMCs or T cells enriched from blood (not recorded which). The CDR3 DNA is TGTGCCAGCAGATCCGGGACTCTGGCAGTAACCCAGTACTTC. Translating it yields CASRSGTLAVTQYF. The entire variable domain, with the rest obtained from reference TRBV5-4 and TRBJ2-5, is as follows: ETGVTQSPTHLIKTRGQQVTLRCSSQSGHNTVSWYQQALGQGPQFIFQYYREEENGRGNFPPRFSGLQFPNYSSELNVNALELDDSALYLCASRSGTLAVTQYFGPGTRLLVL.